The present T cell receptor beta chain was sequenced within a study of shared clonotypes between healthy human individuals. Study conclusions and caveats: Non-shared clonotypes had lower generation probabilities than clonotypes shared by all four sorted-subset donors.

Some clones are missing from TCRdb's copy, which holds only in-frame ones; the method was immunoSEQ multiplex PCR. This sample has under 1,100,000 clones, with 75% found just once. The CDR3 is 15 residues long. V shed 6 bases and J shed 2 bases, with 17 bases lying between them. The germline V gene encodes CDR1 WNHNN and CDR2 SYGVQD (reference sequence). Comment on this clone: Antigen unknown.

Sequenced sample: memory CD4+ T cells sorted from blood. Subset in this sample: CD45RA-negative fraction. The chain uses TRBV10-1 and TRBJ2-7, with D possibly TRBD2 on 5 matching bases. The sequence came from a man younger than 35 in good health. The CDR3 loop is CASRPPHKRAYEQYF. The CDR3, as DNA: TGCGCCAGCAGGCCCCCCCACAAGAGGGCCTACGAGCAGTACTTC.